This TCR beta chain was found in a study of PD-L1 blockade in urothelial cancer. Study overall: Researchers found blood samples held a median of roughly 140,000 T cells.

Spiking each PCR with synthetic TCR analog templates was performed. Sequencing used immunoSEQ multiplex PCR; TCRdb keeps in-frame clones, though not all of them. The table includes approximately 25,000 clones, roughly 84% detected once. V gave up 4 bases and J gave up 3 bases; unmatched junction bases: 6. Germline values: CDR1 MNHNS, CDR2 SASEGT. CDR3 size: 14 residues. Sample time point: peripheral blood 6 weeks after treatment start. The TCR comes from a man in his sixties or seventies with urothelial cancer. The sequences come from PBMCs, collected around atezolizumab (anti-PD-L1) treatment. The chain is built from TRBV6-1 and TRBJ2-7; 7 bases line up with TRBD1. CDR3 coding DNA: TGTGCCAGCAGTGTCGGACAGGTAGGCTACGAGCAGTACTTC. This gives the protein CASSVGQVGYEQYF.